A single sample gave rise to the 3 T cell receptor beta chains below, sequenced in a study of blood T cell repertoires in COVID-19. Produced via immunoSEQ multiplex PCR; TCRdb's table is partial and in-frame only. In the table there are 200,000 to 250,000 clones, more than 85% of which are singletons. What was sequenced was peripheral blood. Every receptor here comes from a woman in her seventies with active or convalescent COVID-19.

The V call is TRBV6-5, the J call TRBJ1-5; possible D gene TRBD1, 6 bases. Germline V lookup: CDR1 MNHEY, CDR2 SVGAGI. This CDR3 is 15 amino acids long. V was pared by 5 bases and J by 1 base, with 12 bases between. For the CDR3, the DNA is TGTGCCAGCAGTAAACAGGGTGGAAGCAATCAGCCCCAGCATTTT. It yields the protein CASSKQGGSNQPQHF.

The CDR3 is CASYLAGEQFF. DNA for the CDR3: TGTGCCAGCTACCTAGCCGGTGAGCAGTTCTTC. This chain joins TRBV18 and TRBJ2-1; a weak D match, TRBD2 (5 bases). With 7 bases removed from V and 9 bases from J, the gap between germline ends came to 10 bases. The CDR3 is made up of 11 amino acids. The germline V gene encodes CDR1 KGHSH and CDR2 LQKENI. Looking up the rest from reference TRBV18 and TRBJ2-1 gives the full variable domain: NAGVMQNPRHLVRRRGQEARLRCSPMKGHSHVYWYRQLPEEGLKFMVYLQKENIIDESGMPKERFSAEFPKEGPSILRIQQVVRGDSAAYFCASYLAGEQFFGPGTRLTVL.

This chain links TRBV3-1 (or the pseudogene TRBV3-2) with TRBJ1-2; TRBD1 might be the D (6 bases). Germline CDR1 reads LGHDT; CDR2 reads YNNKEL (reference sequence). The V end was cut by 0 bases, the J end by 7 bases, with 15 bases between. The CDR3 has 15 amino acids. CDR3 in amino acids: CASSQEVGGAGGYTF. CDR3 bases: TGTGCCAGCAGCCAAGAGGTCGGGGGGGCTGGTGGCTACACCTTC.